A selection of T cell receptor beta chains follows, all from one sample in a study of cytomegalovirus exposure and HLA in healthy donors. Sequencing used immunoSEQ multiplex PCR; TCRdb keeps in-frame clones, though not all of them. This table holds about 160,000 clones, about 85% found once. The sequencing input was PBMCs. These receptors were collected from a boy aged 2-9 years in good health and CMV-seronegative. Each CDR3 is given with its conserved first and last residue. Fields, in order: CDR3 protein, CDR3 DNA, CDR3 length, clone size, V gene, D gene, J gene. The D gene is left open where the match is weak. Not all rows give a size; the values are once, few, many and, for expanded clones, a class.

CDR3: CASSRTDRLDYTF
DNA: TGTGCCAGCAGTCGAACCGACAGGTTGGACTACACCTTC
length: 13
size: .
V: TRBV6-5
D: .
J: TRBJ1-2

CDR3: CASSEVGGIAGELFF
DNA: TGTGCCAGCAGTGAGGTAGGCGGTATCGCCGGGGAGCTGTTTTTT
length: 15
size: .
V: TRBV2
D: .
J: TRBJ2-2

CDR3: CSVASGEDNTIYF
DNA: TGCAGCGTTGCATCAGGGGAAGACAACACCATATATTTT
length: 13
size: .
V: TRBV29-1
D: .
J: TRBJ1-3

CDR3: CASKGTGGSSGNTIYF
DNA: TGCGCCAGCAAAGGGACAGGGGGTTCCTCTGGAAACACCATATATTTT
length: 16
size: .
V: TRBV10-2
D: TRBD1
J: TRBJ1-3

CDR3: CASTPWGLAVQETQYF
DNA: TGTGCCAGCACCCCTTGGGGACTAGCGGTTCAAGAGACCCAGTACTTC
length: 16
size: .
V: TRBV18
D: TRBD2
J: TRBJ2-5

CDR3: CASSLRETQPQHF
DNA: TGTGCCAGCAGTTTGAGGGAGACTCAGCCCCAGCATTTT
length: 13
size: .
V: TRBV28
D: .
J: TRBJ1-5

CDR3: CASSLEQDSLYGYTF
DNA: TGCGCCAGCAGCTTGGAGCAAGACAGCCTATATGGCTACACCTTC
length: 15
size: .
V: TRBV5-1
D: .
J: TRBJ1-2

CDR3: CASSLGRAGTTDTQYF
DNA: TGTGCCAGCAGCTTAGGCCGAGCGGGGACGACAGATACGCAGTATTTT
length: 16
size: .
V: TRBV13
D: TRBD2
J: TRBJ2-3

CDR3: CASSLAGRSSYEQYF
DNA: TGCGCCAGCAGCTTGGCAGGGAGGAGCTCCTACGAGCAGTACTTC
length: 15
size: .
V: TRBV5-1
D: .
J: TRBJ2-7

CDR3: CASSDRLAGATDTQYF
DNA: TGTGCCAGCAGTGACCGACTAGCGGGAGCAACAGATACGCAGTATTTT
length: 16
size: .
V: TRBV2
D: TRBD2
J: TRBJ2-3

CDR3: CASSGRTGEYTDTQYF
DNA: TGTGCCAGCAGTGGTCGGACAGGAGAGTACACAGATACGCAGTATTTT
length: 16
size: .
V: TRBV6-1
D: TRBD1
J: TRBJ2-3

CDR3: CASSVAGGEKYGYTF
DNA: TGTGCCAGCAGCGTAGCTGGGGGGGAGAAATATGGCTACACCTTC
length: 15
size: .
V: TRBV9
D: .
J: TRBJ1-2

CDR3: CASSSTGPGIGTDTQYF
DNA: TGTGCCAGCAGCTCGACAGGGCCTGGCATAGGTACAGATACGCAGTATTTT
length: 17
size: .
V: TRBV7-6
D: TRBD1
J: TRBJ2-3

CDR3: CASSLGGTKETQYF
DNA: TGTGCCAGCAGCTTGGGAGGTACAAAAGAGACCCAGTACTTC
length: 14
size: .
V: TRBV5-8
D: .
J: TRBJ2-5

CDR3: CASSEARTGPLDTQYF
DNA: TGTGCCAGCAGTGAAGCGCGGACAGGGCCTCTAGATACGCAGTATTTT
length: 16
size: .
V: TRBV6-1
D: TRBD1
J: TRBJ2-3

CDR3: CASSLALQGGVNTEAFF
DNA: TGTGCCAGCAGCTTAGCTTTACAAGGGGGGGTTAACACTGAAGCTTTCTTT
length: 17
size: .
V: TRBV7-6
D: .
J: TRBJ1-1

CDR3: CASSQAGDNYGYTF
DNA: TGTGCCAGCAGCCAAGCAGGGGATAACTATGGCTACACCTTC
length: 14
size: once
V: TRBV4-2
D: .
J: TRBJ1-2

CDR3: CASSPDSVPGTQYF
DNA: TGTGCCAGCAGCCCTGACAGCGTCCCGGGGACCCAGTACTTC
length: 14
size: .
V: TRBV25-1
D: .
J: TRBJ2-5

CDR3: CASSTPGQYSNQPQHF
DNA: TGTGCCAGCAGTACACCGGGACAGTATAGCAATCAGCCCCAGCATTTT
length: 16
size: once
V: TRBV28
D: TRBD1
J: TRBJ1-5

CDR3: CASSARGGGPYNEQFF
DNA: TGCGCCAGCAGCGCGCGGGGCGGGGGCCCCTACAATGAGCAGTTCTTC
length: 16
size: .
V: TRBV5-1
D: .
J: TRBJ2-1

CDR3: CASSLRGYEQYF
DNA: TGCGCCAGCAGCTTGCGCGGTTACGAGCAGTACTTC
length: 12
size: .
V: TRBV5-1
D: .
J: TRBJ2-7

CDR3: CSVDVQRVTNYGYTF
DNA: TGCAGCGTTGACGTACAGCGGGTAACTAACTATGGCTACACCTTC
length: 15
size: .
V: TRBV29-1
D: .
J: TRBJ1-2

CDR3: CASTTPFIQEGYGYTF
DNA: TGTGCCAGCACCACCCCCTTCATCCAGGAGGGCTATGGCTACACCTTC
length: 16
size: .
V: TRBV28
D: .
J: TRBJ1-2

CDR3: CASVAPLSGTGELFF
DNA: TGTGCCAGCGTGGCGCCTCTTTCGGGCACCGGGGAGCTGTTTTTT
length: 15
size: .
V: TRBV6-6
D: .
J: TRBJ2-2

CDR3: CASSLEAGNTEAFF
DNA: TGCGCCAGCAGCTTGGAGGCAGGGAACACTGAAGCTTTCTTT
length: 14
size: once
V: TRBV5-1
D: .
J: TRBJ1-1

CDR3: CASSQLSAQRSDTQYF
DNA: TGTGCCAGCAGCCAGTTGTCAGCCCAGCGATCGGATACGCAGTATTTT
length: 16
size: .
V: TRBV14
D: .
J: TRBJ2-3

CDR3: CAISESGTRKTGGGYEQYF
DNA: TGTGCCATCAGTGAGTCCGGGACCCGGAAAACGGGAGGAGGGTACGAGCAGTACTTC
length: 19
size: .
V: TRBV10-3
D: TRBD2
J: TRBJ2-7

CDR3: CASSSRSVTSGRGRTGELFF
DNA: TGCGCCAGCAGCTCCCGATCAGTGACTAGCGGGAGGGGTCGCACCGGGGAGCTGTTTTTT
length: 20
size: .
V: TRBV5-1
D: TRBD2
J: TRBJ2-2

CDR3: CASSQGTGYGYTF
DNA: TGTGCCAGTAGTCAAGGGACAGGCTATGGCTACACCTTC
length: 13
size: once
V: TRBV19
D: TRBD1
J: TRBJ1-2

CDR3: CASSPGGGGRRYNEQFF
DNA: TGTGCCAGCAGCCCGGGGGGGGGCGGGAGGCGTTACAATGAGCAGTTCTTC
length: 17
size: .
V: TRBV11-2
D: TRBD2
J: TRBJ2-1

CDR3: CSVEDETGGYGYTF
DNA: TGCAGCGTTGAAGATGAGACGGGGGGCTATGGCTACACCTTC
length: 14
size: .
V: TRBV29-1
D: .
J: TRBJ1-2

CDR3: CASSDGTASTDTQYF
DNA: TGTGCCAGCAGTGACGGGACAGCTAGCACAGATACGCAGTATTTT
length: 15
size: .
V: TRBV25-1
D: TRBD1
J: TRBJ2-3

CDR3: CASSRYSNQPQHF
DNA: TGTGCCAGCAGTCGTTATAGCAATCAGCCCCAGCATTTT
length: 13
size: once
V: TRBV9
D: .
J: TRBJ1-5

CDR3: CASSRSGATDTQYF
DNA: TGTGCCAGCAGTAGGAGCGGGGCGACAGATACGCAGTATTTT
length: 14
size: .
V: TRBV28
D: TRBD2
J: TRBJ2-3

CDR3: CASSELGGQTQYF
DNA: TGTGCCAGCAGTGAATTGGGAGGACAGACCCAGTACTTC
length: 13
size: .
V: TRBV6-1
D: .
J: TRBJ2-5

CDR3: CASSYPGGTQYF
DNA: TGTGCCAGCAGCTACCCAGGGGGGACCCAGTACTTC
length: 12
size: .
V: TRBV11-3
D: TRBD1
J: TRBJ2-5

CDR3: CAWSMGATDYTF
DNA: TGTGCCTGGAGTATGGGGGCGACTGACTACACCTTC
length: 12
size: few
V: TRBV30
D: .
J: TRBJ1-2

CDR3: CASRTPGDEQFF
DNA: TGTGCCAGCAGGACCCCCGGGGATGAGCAGTTCTTC
length: 12
size: .
V: TRBV27
D: .
J: TRBJ2-1

CDR3: CASSLGSTGSSYEQYF
DNA: TGTGCCAGCAGCTTAGGGAGTACAGGGAGCTCCTACGAGCAGTACTTC
length: 16
size: .
V: TRBV7-2
D: .
J: TRBJ2-7